These T cell receptor beta chains were read from a single sample in a study of T cell repertoires in cytomegalovirus infection. Their cognate antigens are unknown. Each CDR3 protein is one row after TCRdb ran MiXCR on the reads. Among roughly 920,000 distinct CDR3 sequences, about a third were seen once, and the ten largest hold about an eighth. The specimen comprised cultured CD8+ T cells from PBMCs, sampled from culture after CMV antigen stimulation. These receptors came from a human donor in good health (CMV status not recorded). Some clones in this sample may be carry-over from other donors' samples. CDR3s include the opening cysteine and the closing phenylalanine or tryptophan. The order of the fields is J gene, clone size, D gene, V gene, CDR3 DNA, CDR3 protein. D genes are given only for firm matches. A clone size is listed for some rows: how often the clone was seen (once, few, many), or a class if it is expanded.

J gene: TRBJ2-1; clone size: -; D gene: -; V gene: TRBV6-2/TRBV6-3; CDR3 DNA: TGTGCCAGCAGTTACTCGAGTCGTAGCACCCGGGGGTACAATGAGCAGTTCTTC; CDR3 protein: CASSYSSRSTRGYNEQFF
J gene: TRBJ2-3; clone size: -; D gene: -; V gene: TRBV12-3/TRBV12-4; CDR3 DNA: TGTGCCAGCAGCCCCCGCTTTACTAGCACAGATACGCAGTATTTT; CDR3 protein: CASSPRFTSTDTQYF
J gene: TRBJ2-4; clone size: -; D gene: TRBD2; V gene: TRBV6-8; CDR3 DNA: TGTGCCAGCAGAGCGGGACTGCTCTTGGGGAACATTCAGTACTTC; CDR3 protein: CASRAGLLLGNIQYF
J gene: TRBJ2-1; clone size: -; D gene: TRBD1; V gene: TRBV12-3/TRBV12-4; CDR3 DNA: TGTGCCGGCAATTTACCGGGACAGGTCCCCAATGAGCAGTTCTTC; CDR3 protein: CAGNLPGQVPNEQFF
J gene: TRBJ2-5; clone size: -; D gene: TRBD2; V gene: TRBV7-9; CDR3 DNA: TGTGCCAGCAGCTTAGCGCGATTAGCGGGGGGGCAGGAGACCCAGTACTTC; CDR3 protein: CASSLARLAGGQETQYF
J gene: TRBJ1-2; clone size: many; D gene: TRBD1; V gene: TRBV5-6; CDR3 DNA: TGTGCCAGCAGCAGTGAGCGGTGGACAGGGGCCGCCCGTGGTGGCTACACCTTC; CDR3 protein: CASSSERWTGAARGGYTF
J gene: TRBJ1-1; clone size: -; D gene: -; V gene: TRBV7-9; CDR3 DNA: TGTGCCAGCAGCCCACAGGTTGAAGCTTTCTTT; CDR3 protein: CASSPQVEAFF
J gene: TRBJ2-7; clone size: -; D gene: -; V gene: TRBV6-8; CDR3 DNA: TGTGCCAGCAGCCCGACTAGTTTCTACGAGCAGTACTTC; CDR3 protein: CASSPTSFYEQYF
J gene: TRBJ2-5; clone size: -; D gene: -; V gene: TRBV20-1; CDR3 DNA: TGCAGTGCTAGAGATTGGCAGGTTGCCCGACAAGAGACCCAGTACTTC; CDR3 protein: CSARDWQVARQETQYF
J gene: TRBJ2-3; clone size: few; D gene: -; V gene: TRBV28; CDR3 DNA: TGTGCCAGCACCCTGGAACAGCCTACTGACACGCAGTATTTT; CDR3 protein: CASTLEQPTDTQYF
J gene: TRBJ2-2; clone size: -; D gene: -; V gene: TRBV10-1; CDR3 DNA: TGCGCCAGCAGTGAACAAGAGTACACCGGGGAGCTGTTTTTT; CDR3 protein: CASSEQEYTGELFF
J gene: TRBJ2-1; clone size: -; D gene: TRBD1; V gene: TRBV24-1; CDR3 DNA: TGTGCCACCAGTGACACCGGGACAGGGGTCTACAATGAGCAGTTCTTC; CDR3 protein: CATSDTGTGVYNEQFF
J gene: TRBJ2-2; clone size: few; D gene: -; V gene: TRBV7-3; CDR3 DNA: TGTGCCAGCAGCTTAAGGTCCGGGACCACCGGGGAGCTGTTTTTT; CDR3 protein: CASSLRSGTTGELFF
J gene: TRBJ1-1; clone size: many; D gene: -; V gene: TRBV7-3; CDR3 DNA: TGTGCCAGCAGCGTTCTAACCGGGACGGAAGCTTTCTTT; CDR3 protein: CASSVLTGTEAFF
J gene: TRBJ2-4; clone size: -; D gene: TRBD2; V gene: TRBV20-1; CDR3 DNA: TGCAGTGCTAGCGGGACTAGCGGAGCCAAAAACATTCAGTACTTC; CDR3 protein: CSASGTSGAKNIQYF
J gene: TRBJ1-1; clone size: -; D gene: TRBD1; V gene: TRBV12-3/TRBV12-4; CDR3 DNA: TGTGCCAGCAGCACCTCGACAGGGGCCCCCAAAATGAACACTGAAGCTTTCTTT; CDR3 protein: CASSTSTGAPKMNTEAFF
J gene: TRBJ2-1; clone size: few; D gene: -; V gene: TRBV25-1; CDR3 DNA: TGTGCCAGCAGTGAATCATCGCGGGTGGACAGTCAATTGGGGAATGAGCAGTTCTTC; CDR3 protein: CASSESSRVDSQLGNEQFF
J gene: TRBJ2-1; clone size: few; D gene: TRBD2; V gene: TRBV6-1; CDR3 DNA: TGTGCCAGCAGGGATAGCGGGCTGAATGAGCAGTTCTTC; CDR3 protein: CASRDSGLNEQFF
J gene: TRBJ2-2; clone size: many; D gene: TRBD1; V gene: TRBV27; CDR3 DNA: TGTGCCAGCAGTATTCGGACAGGGTTGAGGGAGCTGTTTTTT; CDR3 protein: CASSIRTGLRELFF
J gene: TRBJ2-1; clone size: once; D gene: -; V gene: TRBV12-3/TRBV12-4; CDR3 DNA: TGTGCCAGCAGGATACTAGGGATGAATGAGCAGTTCTTC; CDR3 protein: CASRILGMNEQFF
J gene: TRBJ1-1; clone size: few; D gene: -; V gene: TRBV6-1; CDR3 DNA: TGTGCCAGCAGCCCTAGGGCAGGCACTGAAGCTTTCTTT; CDR3 protein: CASSPRAGTEAFF
J gene: TRBJ1-2; clone size: -; D gene: -; V gene: TRBV3-1; CDR3 DNA: TGTGCCAGCAGAGAGGGGGATGACAGCAACCTCTGGGAGGGCTACACCTTC; CDR3 protein: CASREGDDSNLWEGYTF
J gene: TRBJ2-2; clone size: many; D gene: -; V gene: TRBV12-3/TRBV12-4; CDR3 DNA: TGTGCCAGCAGTTTACGGACAGTGGCCGGGGAGCTGTTTTTT; CDR3 protein: CASSLRTVAGELFF
J gene: TRBJ1-2; clone size: -; D gene: TRBD1; V gene: TRBV7-9; CDR3 DNA: TGTGCCAGCAGCTTAGCCGGGACAGGAGACTACTATGGCTACACCTTC; CDR3 protein: CASSLAGTGDYYGYTF
J gene: TRBJ1-2; clone size: -; D gene: -; V gene: TRBV2; CDR3 DNA: TGTGCCAGCCCGGGACGTCCGGGAAACTATGGCTACACCTTC; CDR3 protein: CASPGRPGNYGYTF
J gene: TRBJ1-2; clone size: once; D gene: -; V gene: TRBV5-4; CDR3 DNA: TGTGCCAGCAGCTTGAGTCCAGGGGACTATGGCTACACCTTC; CDR3 protein: CASSLSPGDYGYTF
J gene: TRBJ1-5; clone size: once; D gene: -; V gene: TRBV10-3; CDR3 DNA: TGTACCATCTCCGACGAAAGGGCCCGCAATCAGCCCCAGCATTTT; CDR3 protein: CTISDERARNQPQHF
J gene: TRBJ1-1; clone size: few; D gene: -; V gene: TRBV6-1; CDR3 DNA: TGTGCCAGCAGGGAAGGAGGGGGGAGAGTCACTGAAGCTTTCTTT; CDR3 protein: CASREGGGRVTEAFF
J gene: TRBJ2-1; clone size: -; D gene: TRBD1; V gene: TRBV12-3/TRBV12-4; CDR3 DNA: TGTGCCAGCAGCTACAGGGGGACCTACAATGAGCGGTTCTTC; CDR3 protein: CASSYRGTYNERFF
J gene: TRBJ1-2; clone size: -; D gene: TRBD1; V gene: TRBV7-9; CDR3 DNA: TGTGCCAGCGGATGGGACAGCACCTATGGCTACACCTTC; CDR3 protein: CASGWDSTYGYTF
J gene: TRBJ1-2; clone size: many; D gene: -; V gene: TRBV12-3/TRBV12-4; CDR3 DNA: TGTGCCAGCAGCCATAGAAAACCCCTGGAGGATGGCTACACCTTC; CDR3 protein: CASSHRKPLEDGYTF
J gene: TRBJ1-2; clone size: -; D gene: -; V gene: TRBV5-1; CDR3 DNA: TGCGCCAGCAGCCGATCCCGACAGACTCCTAACTATGGCTACACCTTC; CDR3 protein: CASSRSRQTPNYGYTF
J gene: TRBJ1-2; clone size: many; D gene: -; V gene: TRBV7-9; CDR3 DNA: TGTGCCAGCAGCGGGACCTATGGCTACACCTTC; CDR3 protein: CASSGTYGYTF
J gene: TRBJ2-7; clone size: -; D gene: TRBD1; V gene: TRBV7-8; CDR3 DNA: TGTGCCAGCAGCTCAAACCAGGGGGACGAGCAGTACTTC; CDR3 protein: CASSSNQGDEQYF
J gene: TRBJ1-1; clone size: -; D gene: -; V gene: TRBV20-1; CDR3 DNA: TGCAGTGCTGGAGGGAACACTGAAGCTTTCTTT; CDR3 protein: CSAGGNTEAFF
J gene: TRBJ2-2; clone size: many; D gene: TRBD2; V gene: TRBV27; CDR3 DNA: TGTGCCAGCAGTCCCAGGGACTACTCGACCGGGGAGCTGTTTTTT; CDR3 protein: CASSPRDYSTGELFF
J gene: TRBJ1-6; clone size: -; D gene: -; V gene: TRBV28; CDR3 DNA: TGTGCCAGCAGTTTACTGAGAAATTCACCCCTCCACTTT; CDR3 protein: CASSLLRNSPLHF
J gene: TRBJ2-5; clone size: -; D gene: -; V gene: TRBV11-2; CDR3 DNA: TGTGCCAGCAACACTCCCCCGCAAGAGACCCAGTACTTC; CDR3 protein: CASNTPPQETQYF
J gene: TRBJ1-6; clone size: many; D gene: -; V gene: TRBV7-9; CDR3 DNA: TGTGCCAGCAGCTCCTTGACAGGAGGGCGTAATTCACCCCTCCACTTT; CDR3 protein: CASSSLTGGRNSPLHF
J gene: TRBJ1-2; clone size: -; D gene: -; V gene: TRBV6-4; CDR3 DNA: TGTGCCAGCAGTGACATCTGGGGACCGGGTGGCTACACCTTC; CDR3 protein: CASSDIWGPGGYTF
J gene: TRBJ2-5; clone size: once; D gene: -; V gene: TRBV7-7; CDR3 DNA: TGTGCTAGCAGCTTAGTGGCGAGCGGGCGGGAGACCCAGTACTTC; CDR3 protein: CASSLVASGRETQYF